This T cell receptor (beta chain) came from a study of cytomegalovirus exposure and HLA in healthy donors. Study results and limitations: Earlier analysis yielded a pattern in which most TCR beta V segments were productive about 87% or about 30% of the time. Association of a missense DCLRE1C variant with TCR beta V- and J-gene trimming was reported in a later analysis.

This CDR3 comprises 15 residues. Concerning this clone: Antigen unknown.

13 Jbeta primers and 60 Vbeta primers were used for the PCR. Assay: immunoSEQ multiplex PCR; the TCRdb copy retains only in-frame clones and omits some. The sample consists of approximately 150,000 clones, 77% of them appearing once. The clonotype was recovered from a male donor in good health and CMV-seropositive. Sample: PBMCs. The V and J genes are TRBV21-1 and TRBJ1-1. TRBV21-1 is designated a pseudogene. CDR3 protein: CASSSPGGVNTEAFF. The CDR3 DNA sequence: TGTGCCAGCAGCTCTCCGGGGGGGGTGAACACTGAAGCTTTCTTT.